This T cell receptor beta chain was documented in a study of beta chain features in type 1 diabetes. Study details: Healthy donors, compared against patients, showed similar age, gender and cell yields.

Of the isolated RNA, all was reverse transcribed, and so the sequenced material was expressed TCRB transcripts. Generated by immunoSEQ multiplex PCR, the TCRdb table keeps only in-frame clones and is missing some. The sample lists about 400,000 clones, around 12% occurring once. Germline-derived CDR1 and CDR2 are SGHTA and FQGNSA. V lost 3 bases and J 2 bases, leaving 7 bases between the germline ends. The CDR3 runs to 13 residues. Overall study results and limits: The naive, central memory and Treg TCRB repertoires showed an apparent similarity that was greater among patients than among healthy donors. TCRB rearrangement may or may not be influenced by HLA type; here this remained unresolved. There were fewer insertions and more deletions at the VDJ junctions of type 1 diabetes patients. Shorter TCRB CDR3s, moderately but significantly so, marked every one of the four CD4+ subsets in Type 1 diabetes patients.

This clone appeared a few times. What it recognizes is unknown. Distinct nucleotide sequences in the sample also encode this CDR3. Material for sequencing was naive CD4+ T cells from blood. The receptor was isolated from a woman between 18 and 30 years old with type 1 diabetes. This sequence joins TRBV7-2 and TRBJ2-5; a weak D match, TRBD1 (5 bases). CDR3 coding DNA: TGTGCCAGCAGCTTCCAGGGACAAGAGACCCAGTACTTC. It yields the protein CASSFQGQETQYF.